The T cell receptor (beta chain) described here comes from a study of metastatic and nonmetastatic thyroid tumors. Notes on the study in general: Significantly greater TCR beta diversity was reportedly found in malignant thyroid tumors than in benign nodules (in blood and tumor).

Trimming took off 0 bases at V and 8 bases at J, with 10 bases between the two ends. The CDR3 spans 13 residues. From germline, CDR1 is SGHDN and CDR2 FVKESK. Original processing methods: The authors used CDR3 differences across clinicopathological groups to build a distant-metastasis classifier for papillary thyroid cancer. TCRdb re-analyzed the PCR reads using MiXCR. The V and J calls come from TCRdb's annotation, not from the publication. In the table there are about 49,000 clones, 20% to 25% of which are singletons. This clone came up many times. The target antigen is unknown. Every patient was untreated before thyroid surgery.

The receptor's source is a female donor with papillary thyroid cancer or a benign thyroid nodule (not recorded which). Some clones in this sample may be carry-over from other donors' samples. Sequenced: blood. This rearrangement joins TRBV14 to TRBJ1-2; D is unclear. CDR3 loop: CASSQERKGGYTF. The CDR3 DNA is TGTGCCAGCAGCCAAGAGAGAAAAGGCGGCTACACCTTC.